These 5 T cell receptor beta chains originate from one sample sequenced in a study of human T cells and chemical hapten exposure. TCRdb used MiXCR to reprocess the RACE reads, holding one entry per CDR3 protein. Of about 380,000 distinct CDR3 sequences in the sample, around 5% were seen once. Time point described: patch test 1, 2 weeks after DPC sensitization. Described treatment: therapeutic diphenylcyclopropenone sensitization with weekly scalp DPC. The source material was whole blood, sampled in connection with sensitization to the hapten diphenylcyclopropenone (DPC). These receptors came from a woman aged 45 to 65 with alopecia areata. Some clones in this sample may be carry-over from other donors' samples.

The chain joins TRBV6-5 to TRBJ2-5, with D possibly being TRBD1 (5 bases). The CDR3 covers 13 residues. Germline V gene sequence: CDR1 MNHEY, CDR2 SVGAGI. Trimming removed 6 bases from V and 6 bases from J, with 14 bases in between. The CDR3 DNA follows: TGTGCCAGCAGCGCAGGGTTTCTTAAGACCCAGTACTTC. This codes for CASSAGFLKTQYF.

The chain recombines TRBV2 with TRBJ2-3, with 10 bases lining up with TRBD1. The CDR3 is 15 residues long. After removal of 5 bases from V and 3 bases from J, the junction contained 5 bases not matched to a gene. Germline V gene lookup returns CDR1 SNHLY and CDR2 FYNNEI. CDR3 region: CASSPGQGPTDTQYF. CDR3 sequence (DNA): TGTGCCAGCAGTCCGGGACAGGGGCCTACAGATACGCAGTATTTT.

The chain carries TRBV10-3 and TRBJ2-3, with D possibly TRBD2 on 6 matching bases. The CDR3 contains 14 residues. Germline-derived CDR1 and CDR2 are ENHRY and SYGVKD. Deletions cut 8 bases from V and 4 bases from J, with 16 bases between. CDR3 sequence reads: CAILLEGSADTQYF. CDR3 sequence (DNA): TGTGCCATCTTACTGGAGGGATCGGCAGATACGCAGTATTTT.

This clonotype was detected many times. The chain joins TRBV4-3 to TRBJ2-1, with unresolved D. The CDR3 consists of 13 residues. Germline assignment: CDR1 LGHNA and CDR2 YSLEER. V lost 1 base to trimming and J lost 6 bases, with 7 bases between them. The CDR3 nucleotides are TGCGCCAGCAGCCAAGGGCAGCGCAATGAGCAGTTCTTC. This translates into CASSQGQRNEQFF.

This clonotype appeared a few times. The chain carries TRBV28 and TRBJ1-5, with TRBD1 identical over 7 bases. CDR3 length: 13 amino acids. Germline V gene sequence: CDR1 MDHEN, CDR2 SYDVKM. The J segment lost 7 bases and the V segment lost 6 bases, leaving 6 bases of the junction unmatched. The DNA for the CDR3 is TGTGCCAGCAGCTCGGACAGGTGGCAGCCCCAGCATTTT. It specifies CASSSDRWQPQHF.